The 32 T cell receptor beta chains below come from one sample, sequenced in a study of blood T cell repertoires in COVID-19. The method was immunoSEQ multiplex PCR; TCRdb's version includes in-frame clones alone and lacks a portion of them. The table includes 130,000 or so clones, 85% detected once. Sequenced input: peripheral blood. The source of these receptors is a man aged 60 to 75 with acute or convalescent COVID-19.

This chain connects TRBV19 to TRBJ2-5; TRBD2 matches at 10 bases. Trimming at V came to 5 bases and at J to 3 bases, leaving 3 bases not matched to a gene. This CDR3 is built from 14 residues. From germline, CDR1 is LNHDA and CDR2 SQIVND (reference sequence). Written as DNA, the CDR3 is TGTGCCAGTAGTCAAACTAGCGGGGAAGAGACCCAGTACTTC. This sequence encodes CASSQTSGEETQYF.

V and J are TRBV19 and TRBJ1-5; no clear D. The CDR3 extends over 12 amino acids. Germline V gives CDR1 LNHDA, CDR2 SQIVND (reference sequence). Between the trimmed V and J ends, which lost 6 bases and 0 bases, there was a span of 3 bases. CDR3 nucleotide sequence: TGTGCCAGTAGCTATAGCAATCAGCCCCAGCATTTT. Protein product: CASSYSNQPQHF.

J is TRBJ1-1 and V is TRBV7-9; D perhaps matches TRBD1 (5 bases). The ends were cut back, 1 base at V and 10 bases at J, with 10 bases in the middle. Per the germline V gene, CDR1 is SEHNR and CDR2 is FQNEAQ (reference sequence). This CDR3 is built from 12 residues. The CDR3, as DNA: TGTGCCAGCAGCTTAGAGGGGCGGCGAGCTTTCTTT. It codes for CASSLEGRRAFF.

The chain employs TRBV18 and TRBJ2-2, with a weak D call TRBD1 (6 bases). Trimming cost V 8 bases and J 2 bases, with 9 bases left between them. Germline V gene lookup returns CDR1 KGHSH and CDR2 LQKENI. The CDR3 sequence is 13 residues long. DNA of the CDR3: TGTGCCAGCCAGACAGGAAACACCGGGGAGCTGTTTTTT. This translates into CASQTGNTGELFF. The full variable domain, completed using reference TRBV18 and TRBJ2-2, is NAGVMQNPRHLVRRRGQEARLRCSPMKGHSHVYWYRQLPEEGLKFMVYLQKENIIDESGMPKERFSAEFPKEGPSILRIQQVVRGDSAAYFCASQTGNTGELFFGEGSRLTVL.

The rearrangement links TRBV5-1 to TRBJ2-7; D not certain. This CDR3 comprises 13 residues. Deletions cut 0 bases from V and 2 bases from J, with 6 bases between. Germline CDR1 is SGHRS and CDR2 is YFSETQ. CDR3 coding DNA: TGCGCCAGCAGCTTGGGACTGCCCTACGAGCAGTACTTC. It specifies CASSLGLPYEQYF.

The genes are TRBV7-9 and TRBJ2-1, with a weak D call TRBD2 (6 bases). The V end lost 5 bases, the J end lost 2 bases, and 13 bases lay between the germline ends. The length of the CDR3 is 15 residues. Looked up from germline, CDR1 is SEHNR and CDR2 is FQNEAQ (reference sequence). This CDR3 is CASSDLTRTYNEQFF. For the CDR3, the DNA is TGTGCCAGCAGCGACCTGACTAGGACCTACAATGAGCAGTTCTTC.

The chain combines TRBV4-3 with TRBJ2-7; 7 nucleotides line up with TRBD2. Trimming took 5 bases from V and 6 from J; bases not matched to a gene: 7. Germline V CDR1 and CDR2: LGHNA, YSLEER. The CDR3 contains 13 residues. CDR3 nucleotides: TGCGCCAGCAGCTATCAGCGGGGCCGCGAGCAGTACTTC. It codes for CASSYQRGREQYF.

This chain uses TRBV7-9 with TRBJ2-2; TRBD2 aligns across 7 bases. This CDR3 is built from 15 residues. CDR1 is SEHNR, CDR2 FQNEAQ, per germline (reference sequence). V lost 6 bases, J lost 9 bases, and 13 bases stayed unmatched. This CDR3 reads CASSWSGVGARELFF. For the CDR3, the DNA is TGTGCCAGCAGTTGGAGCGGGGTCGGGGCCCGGGAGCTGTTTTTT. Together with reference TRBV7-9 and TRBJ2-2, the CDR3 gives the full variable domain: DTGVSQNPRHKITKRGQNVTFRCDPISEHNRLYWYRQTLGQGPEFLTYFQNEAQLEKSRLLSDRFSAERPKGSFSTLEIQRTEQGDSAMYLCASSWSGVGARELFFGEGSRLTVL.

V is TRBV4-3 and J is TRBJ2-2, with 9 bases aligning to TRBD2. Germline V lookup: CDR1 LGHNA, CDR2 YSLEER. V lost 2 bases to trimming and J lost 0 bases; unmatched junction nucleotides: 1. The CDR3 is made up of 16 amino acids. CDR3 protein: CASSQLAGTNTGELFF. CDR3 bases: TGCGCCAGCAGCCAACTAGCGGGAACGAACACCGGGGAGCTGTTTTTT.

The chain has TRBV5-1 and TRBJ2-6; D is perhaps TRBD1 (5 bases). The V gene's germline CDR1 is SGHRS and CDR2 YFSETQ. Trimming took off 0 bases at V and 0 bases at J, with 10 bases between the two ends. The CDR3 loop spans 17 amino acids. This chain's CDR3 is CASSLEAGNSGANVLTF. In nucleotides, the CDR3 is TGCGCCAGCAGCTTGGAGGCAGGGAACTCTGGGGCCAACGTCCTGACTTTC.

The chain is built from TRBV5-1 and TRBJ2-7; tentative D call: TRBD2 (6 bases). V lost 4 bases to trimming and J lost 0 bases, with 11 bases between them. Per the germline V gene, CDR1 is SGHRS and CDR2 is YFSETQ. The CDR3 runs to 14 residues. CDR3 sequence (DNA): TGCGCCAGCAGCCGGGACTCGAGCTCCTACGAGCAGTACTTC. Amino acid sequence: CASSRDSSSYEQYF.

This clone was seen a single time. CDR3 in amino acids: CASSGLAGGNNEQFF. The CDR3 DNA sequence: TGCGCCAGCAGTGGACTAGCGGGAGGGAACAATGAGCAGTTCTTC. The chain recombines TRBV10-1 with TRBJ2-1; the match to TRBD2 covers 14 bases. V lost 4 bases, J lost 5 bases, and 1 base stayed unmatched. The CDR3 runs to 15 residues. Germline CDR1 is WNHNN and CDR2 is SYGVQD (reference sequence).

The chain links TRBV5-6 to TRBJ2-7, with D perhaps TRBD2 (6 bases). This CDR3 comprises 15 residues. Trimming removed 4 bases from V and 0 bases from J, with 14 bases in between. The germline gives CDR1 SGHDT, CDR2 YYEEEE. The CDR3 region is CASSEGLASSYEQYF. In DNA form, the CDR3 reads TGTGCCAGCAGCGAGGGACTGGCCAGCTCCTACGAGCAGTACTTC.

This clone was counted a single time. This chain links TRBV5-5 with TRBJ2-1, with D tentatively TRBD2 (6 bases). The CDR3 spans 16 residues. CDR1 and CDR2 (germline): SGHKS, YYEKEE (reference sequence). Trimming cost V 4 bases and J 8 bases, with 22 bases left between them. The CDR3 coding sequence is TGTGCCAGCAGCCCTGTGTTCGGTAGCGGCCCCCATGAGCAGTTCTTC. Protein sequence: CASSPVFGSGPHEQFF.

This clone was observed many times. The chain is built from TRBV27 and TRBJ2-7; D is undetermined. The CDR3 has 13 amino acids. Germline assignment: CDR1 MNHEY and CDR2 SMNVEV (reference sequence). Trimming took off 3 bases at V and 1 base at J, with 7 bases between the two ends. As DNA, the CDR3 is TGTGCCAGCAGTTTTAAGAGTTCCTACGAGCAGTACTTC. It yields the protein CASSFKSSYEQYF.

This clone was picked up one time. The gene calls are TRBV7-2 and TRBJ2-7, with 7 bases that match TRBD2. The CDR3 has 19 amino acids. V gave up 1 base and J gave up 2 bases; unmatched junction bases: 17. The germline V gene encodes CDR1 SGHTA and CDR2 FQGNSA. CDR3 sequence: CASSLVQAGPTSLPYEQYF. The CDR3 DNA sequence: TGTGCCAGCAGCTTAGTACAAGCGGGACCGACCAGTCTCCCCTACGAGCAGTACTTC.

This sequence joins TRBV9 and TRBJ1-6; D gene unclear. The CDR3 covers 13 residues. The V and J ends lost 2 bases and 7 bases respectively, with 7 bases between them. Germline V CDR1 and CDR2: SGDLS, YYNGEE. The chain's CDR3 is CASSVQANSPLHF. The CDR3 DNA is TGTGCCAGCAGCGTTCAGGCCAATTCACCCCTCCACTTT.

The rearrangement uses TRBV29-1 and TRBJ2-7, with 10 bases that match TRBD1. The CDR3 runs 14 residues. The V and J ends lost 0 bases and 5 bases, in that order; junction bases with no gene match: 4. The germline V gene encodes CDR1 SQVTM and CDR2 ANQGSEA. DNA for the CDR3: TGCAGCGTTGAAGATCCGGGACAGGGGAACGAGCAGTACTTC. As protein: CSVEDPGQGNEQYF.

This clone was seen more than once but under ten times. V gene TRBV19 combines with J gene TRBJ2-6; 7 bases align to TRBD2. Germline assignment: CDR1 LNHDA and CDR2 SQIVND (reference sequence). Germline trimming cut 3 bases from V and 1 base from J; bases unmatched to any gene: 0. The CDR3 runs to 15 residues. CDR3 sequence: CASSMGGSGANVLTF. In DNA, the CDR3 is TGTGCCAGTAGTATGGGGGGGTCTGGGGCCAACGTCCTGACTTTC.

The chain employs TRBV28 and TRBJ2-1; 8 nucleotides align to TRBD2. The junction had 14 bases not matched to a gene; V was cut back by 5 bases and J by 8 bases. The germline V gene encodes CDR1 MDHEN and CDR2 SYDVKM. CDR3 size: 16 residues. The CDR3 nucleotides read TGTGCCAGCAGTGCAGCCGTGGGACTAGTTTTCGATGAGCAGTTCTTC. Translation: CASSAAVGLVFDEQFF.

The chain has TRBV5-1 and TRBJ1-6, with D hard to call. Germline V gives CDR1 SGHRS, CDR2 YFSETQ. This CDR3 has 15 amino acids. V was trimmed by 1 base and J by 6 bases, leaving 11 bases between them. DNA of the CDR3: TGCGCCAGCAGCTTGAACAGAAAACTTAATTCACCCCTCCACTTT. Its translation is CASSLNRKLNSPLHF.

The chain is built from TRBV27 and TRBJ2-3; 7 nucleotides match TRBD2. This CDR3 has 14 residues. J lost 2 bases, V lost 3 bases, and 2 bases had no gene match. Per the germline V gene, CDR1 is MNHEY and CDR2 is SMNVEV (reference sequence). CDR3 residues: CASSLAGDTDTQYF. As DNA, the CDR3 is TGTGCCAGCAGTTTGGCGGGGGACACAGATACGCAGTATTTT.

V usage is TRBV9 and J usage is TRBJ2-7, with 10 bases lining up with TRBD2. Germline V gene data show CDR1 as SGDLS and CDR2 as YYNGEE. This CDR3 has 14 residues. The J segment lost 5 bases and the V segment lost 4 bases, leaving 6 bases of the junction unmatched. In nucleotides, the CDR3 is TGTGCCAGCAGCCCGAGCGGGAGGGCCAACGAGCAGTACTTC. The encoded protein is CASSPSGRANEQYF. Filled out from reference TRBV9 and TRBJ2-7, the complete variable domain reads DSGVTQTPKHLITATGQRVTLRCSPRSGDLSVYWYQQSLDQGLQFLIQYYNGEERAKGNILERFSAQQFPDLHSELNLSSLELGDSALYFCASSPSGRANEQYFGPGTRLTVT.

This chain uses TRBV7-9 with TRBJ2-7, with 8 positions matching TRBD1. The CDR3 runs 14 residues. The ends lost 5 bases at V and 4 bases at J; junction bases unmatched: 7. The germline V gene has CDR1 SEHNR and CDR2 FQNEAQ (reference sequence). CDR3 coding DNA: TGTGCCAGCAGCCTGGGGACAGGTCGGTACGAGCAGTACTTC. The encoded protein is CASSLGTGRYEQYF.

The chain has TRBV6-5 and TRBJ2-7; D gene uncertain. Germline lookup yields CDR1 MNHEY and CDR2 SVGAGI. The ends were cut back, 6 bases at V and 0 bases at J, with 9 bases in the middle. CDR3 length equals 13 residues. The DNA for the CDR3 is TGTGCCAGCAGGGCACCTAGCTCCTACGAGCAGTACTTC. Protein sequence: CASRAPSSYEQYF.

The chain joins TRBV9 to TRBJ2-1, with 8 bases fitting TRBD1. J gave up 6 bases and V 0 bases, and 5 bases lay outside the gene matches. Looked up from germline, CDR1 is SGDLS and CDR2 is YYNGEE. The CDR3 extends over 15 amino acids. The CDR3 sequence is CASSVAPGQVNEQFF. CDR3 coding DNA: TGTGCCAGCAGCGTAGCTCCGGGACAGGTCAATGAGCAGTTCTTC.

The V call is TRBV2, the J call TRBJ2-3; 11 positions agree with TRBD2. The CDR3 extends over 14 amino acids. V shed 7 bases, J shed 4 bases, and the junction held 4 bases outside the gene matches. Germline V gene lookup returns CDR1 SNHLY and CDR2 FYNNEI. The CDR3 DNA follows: TGTGCCAGCATGACTAGCGGGATAGCAGATACGCAGTATTTT. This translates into CASMTSGIADTQYF.

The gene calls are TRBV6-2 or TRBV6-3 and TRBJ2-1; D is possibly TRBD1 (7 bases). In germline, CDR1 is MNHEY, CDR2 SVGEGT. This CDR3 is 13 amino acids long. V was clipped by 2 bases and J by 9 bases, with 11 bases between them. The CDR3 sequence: CASSYRQGGEQFF. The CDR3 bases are TGTGCCAGCAGTTACCGACAGGGAGGTGAGCAGTTCTTC.

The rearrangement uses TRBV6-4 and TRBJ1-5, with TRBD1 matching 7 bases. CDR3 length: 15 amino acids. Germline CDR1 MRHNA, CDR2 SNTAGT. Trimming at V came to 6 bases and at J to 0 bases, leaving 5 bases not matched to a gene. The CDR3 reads CASRETGNSNQPQHF. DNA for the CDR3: TGTGCCAGCAGAGAGACAGGGAATAGCAATCAGCCCCAGCATTTT.

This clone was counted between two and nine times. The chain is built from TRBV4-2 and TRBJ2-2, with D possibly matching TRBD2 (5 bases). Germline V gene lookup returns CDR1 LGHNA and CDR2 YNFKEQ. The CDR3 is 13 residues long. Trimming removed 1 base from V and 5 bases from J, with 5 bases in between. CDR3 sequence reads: CASSQGGTGELFF. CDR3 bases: TGTGCCAGCAGCCAAGGAGGGACCGGGGAGCTGTTTTTT.

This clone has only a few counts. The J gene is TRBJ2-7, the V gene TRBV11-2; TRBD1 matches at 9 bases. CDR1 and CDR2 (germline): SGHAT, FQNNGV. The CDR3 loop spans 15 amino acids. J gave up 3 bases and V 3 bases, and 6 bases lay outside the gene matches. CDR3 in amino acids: CASSFSPGQGYEQYF. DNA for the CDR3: TGTGCCAGCAGCTTCAGCCCGGGACAGGGCTACGAGCAGTACTTC.

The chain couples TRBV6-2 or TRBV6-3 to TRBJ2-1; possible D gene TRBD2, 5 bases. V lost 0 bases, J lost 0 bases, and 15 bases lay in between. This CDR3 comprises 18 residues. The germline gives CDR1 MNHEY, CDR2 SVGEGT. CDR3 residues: CASSYSSLMGSSYNEQFF. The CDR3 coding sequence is TGTGCCAGCAGTTACTCGAGTCTAATGGGGAGCTCCTACAATGAGCAGTTCTTC.